This TCR beta chain was retrieved from a study of blood T cell repertoires in COVID-19. About the study: The United States, Italy and Spain were the sources of the acute and convalescent COVID-19 samples. T cells, B-cell-depleted T cells, or PBMCs supplied cDNA or gDNA.

Source study methods: Reference gene primer amplification in the assay estimated nucleated cell counts. Generated by immunoSEQ multiplex PCR, the TCRdb table keeps only in-frame clones and is missing some. That table supplies the V and J calls and clone size; D and trimming were determined from the DNA. The sample consists of about 330,000 clones, around four fifths of them appearing once. This clone came up a few times. What was sequenced was peripheral blood. The TCR was taken from a woman in her forties or fifties with acute or convalescent COVID-19.

The CDR3 loop is CASSLAGRGVNYGYTF. In DNA, the CDR3 is TGTGCCAGCAGCTTAGCGGGCAGGGGCGTGAACTATGGCTACACCTTC. This chain links TRBV7-2 with TRBJ1-2, with TRBD1 as a possible D gene (6 bases). The CDR3 loop spans 16 amino acids. Germline V CDR1 and CDR2: SGHTA, FQGNSA. V lost 0 bases to trimming and J lost 2 bases, with 13 bases between them.